The 28 T cell receptor beta chains in this list originate from one sample, sequenced in a study of tumor-infiltrating lymphocytes in oesophageal squamous cell carcinoma. TCRdb recomputed calls from the PCR reads with MiXCR, one row per CDR3 protein. The sample shows about 25,000 distinct CDR3 sequences, 30% to 40% of them seen only once. Specimen: esophageal tumor tissue. The receptors originated from a male donor with esophageal squamous cell carcinoma.

This clonotype was detected many times. The chain is built from TRBV7-2 and TRBJ2-5; possibly TRBD2 for D (7 bases). The end of the DNA is better explained by TRBJ2-7, so the J call may be wrong. Germline V CDR1 and CDR2: SGHTA, FQGNSA. This CDR3 region has 15 residues. The CDR3 spells CASSPFEGGPYEQYF. In nucleotides, the CDR3 is TGTGCCAGCAGCCCCTTCGAGGGGGGGCCGTACGAGCAGTACTTC.

A few counts support this clonotype. The gene calls are TRBV6-4 and TRBJ1-2; tentative D call: TRBD1 (5 bases). This CDR3 comprises 14 residues. Germline lookup yields CDR1 MRHNA and CDR2 SNTAGT. Trimming pared 7 bases from V and 5 bases from J, leaving 17 bases between. CDR3 DNA sequence: TGTGCCAGCAAACCCGGGGCAGGAGCGTATGGCTACACCTTC. This gives the protein CASKPGAGAYGYTF.

This clonotype was picked up many times. This chain uses TRBV5-5 with TRBJ2-7, with D maybe TRBD2 (6 bases). The CDR3 is 14 amino acids. V was pared by 7 bases and J by 0 bases, with 14 bases between. Germline assignment: CDR1 SGHKS and CDR2 YYEKEE (reference sequence). The CDR3 reads CASRSAEGSYEQYF. As DNA, the CDR3 is TGTGCCAGCCGATCCGCGGAGGGCTCCTACGAGCAGTACTTC.

This clonotype came up many times. The chain combines TRBV18 with TRBJ2-1; TRBD1 matches 7 bases. The CDR3 runs to 14 residues. Looked up from germline, CDR1 is KGHSH and CDR2 is LQKENI. V was clipped by 2 bases and J by 5 bases; unmatched bases: 3. The CDR3 region has the DNA TGTGCCAGCTCACCAGTGGGACAGAACAATGAGCAGTTCTTC. Its protein is CASSPVGQNNEQFF.

The chain joins TRBV6-5 to TRBJ2-3; tentatively, D is TRBD1 or TRBD2 (5 bases each). Trimming removed 5 bases from V and 5 bases from J, with 17 bases in between. This CDR3 region has 15 residues. Germline lookup yields CDR1 MNHEY and CDR2 SVGAGI. The CDR3 DNA reads as TGTGCCAGCAGTGGACTCGTAGCAGGGAAAGATACGCAGTATTTT. Amino acid sequence: CASSGLVAGKDTQYF.

This clonotype came up many times. The chain combines TRBV14 with TRBJ2-1; 10 bases line up with TRBD2. V was pared by 0 bases and J by 6 bases, with 2 bases of the junction left unmatched. Germline CDR1 SGHDN, CDR2 FVKESK. The CDR3 extends over 15 amino acids. CDR3 bases: TGTGCCAGCAGCCAAGATTTAGCGGGGGGCAATGAGCAGTTCTTC. Protein product: CASSQDLAGGNEQFF.

This sequence joins TRBV18 and TRBJ1-1, with D perhaps matching TRBD1 (5 bases). CDR1 and CDR2 from the germline V gene are KGHSH and LQKENI. The V gene lost 3 bases and the J gene lost 10 bases, with 12 bases spanning the gap. This CDR3 is built from 12 residues. DNA of the CDR3: TGTGCCAGCTCACCGGGGGAGGCTGTAGCTTTCTTT. Translation: CASSPGEAVAFF.

This clonotype has ten or more counts. The V call is TRBV2, the J call TRBJ1-5, with D uncertain. The V gene's germline CDR1 is SNHLY and CDR2 FYNNEI. The CDR3 has 13 amino acids. V was cut by 8 bases and J by 7 bases, with 15 bases left in between. CDR3 protein: CASEGSQVQPQHF. The CDR3 nucleotides read TGTGCCAGCGAGGGCAGCCAGGTCCAGCCCCAGCATTTT.

The table lists this clonotype with many counts. The chain recombines TRBV7-9 with TRBJ2-2; 8 bases match TRBD1. With V trimmed by 4 bases and J by 4 bases, 5 bases remained unmatched. CDR1 SEHNR and CDR2 FQNEAQ come from the germline V gene (reference sequence). This CDR3 comprises 15 residues. CDR3 sequence: CASSSDRATTGELFF. In nucleotides, the CDR3 is TGTGCCAGCAGCTCGGACAGGGCGACCACCGGGGAGCTGTTTTTT. The whole variable domain, filled in from reference TRBV7-9 and TRBJ2-2, reads DTGVSQNPRHKITKRGQNVTFRCDPISEHNRLYWYRQTLGQGPEFLTYFQNEAQLEKSRLLSDRFSAERPKGSFSTLEIQRTEQGDSAMYLCASSSDRATTGELFFGEGSRLTVL.

V usage is TRBV5-1 and J usage is TRBJ2-3; 12 bases line up with TRBD2. This CDR3 region has 17 residues. V trimming: 1 base; J trimming: 4 bases; junction bases outside the gene matches: 7. From germline, CDR1 is SGHRS and CDR2 YFSETQ. DNA for the CDR3: TGCGCCAGCAGCTTGTGGTCTAGCGGGGGGGCCTCAGATACGCAGTATTTT. Translated, it gives CASSLWSSGGASDTQYF.

The chain has TRBV7-8 and TRBJ2-7; 8 nucleotides agree with TRBD1. Germline V CDR1 and CDR2: SGHVS, FQNEAQ. V was pared by 5 bases and J by 5 bases, with 8 bases of the junction left unmatched. The CDR3 runs to 14 residues. DNA for the CDR3: TGTGCCAGCAGCGCAAGACAGGGGATCGACGAGCAGTACTTC. It codes for CASSARQGIDEQYF.

In its sample, this clonotype was seen many times. The chain carries TRBV24-1 and TRBJ2-7; 8 bases match TRBD2. Germline V CDR1 and CDR2: KGHDR, SFDVKD. The V segment lost 5 bases and the J segment 2 bases; nucleotides outside the gene matches: 10. The CDR3 extends over 16 amino acids. DNA of the CDR3: TGTGCCACCAGTGCCTCCTCCGGGACTAGGCCCTACGAGCAGTACTTC. It translates to CATSASSGTRPYEQYF.

This clonotype has at least ten counts. A much larger clonotype is one base distant, so this may be a read error. This sequence joins TRBV6-1 and TRBJ2-1; 7 nucleotides line up with TRBD2. The last part of the DNA fits TRBJ2-7 better; the J call may be wrong. The CDR3 runs 15 residues. Germline V gives CDR1 MNHNS, CDR2 SASEGT. In DNA form, the CDR3 reads TGTGCCAGCAGCCCTAGCGGAAACTCCTACAATGAGCAGTACTTC. Its translation is CASSPSGNSYNEQYF.

V is TRBV13 and J is TRBJ2-5, with TRBD1 identical over 8 bases. The length of the CDR3 is 13 residues. Per germline, CDR1 PRHDT and CDR2 FYEKMQ (reference sequence). Trimming cost V 3 bases and J 11 bases; bases outside gene matches: 8. CDR3: CASSFGQGREQYF. For the CDR3, the DNA is TGTGCCAGCAGCTTCGGACAGGGACGAGAGCAGTACTTC. Full variable domain (rest looked up from reference TRBV13 and TRBJ2-5): AAGVIQSPRHLIKEKRETATLKCYPIPRHDTVYWYQQGPGQDPQFLISFYEKMQSDKGSIPDRFSAQQFSDYHSELNMSSLELGDSALYFCASSFGQGREQYFGPGTRLLVL.

This clonotype is termed medium-sized. The chain uses TRBV12-3 or TRBV12-4 and TRBJ2-7; a possible D gene is TRBD1 (5 bases). Trimming shortened V by 3 bases and J by 5 bases, and 14 bases separated the two germline ends. The length of the CDR3 is 14 residues. The DNA of the CDR3 is TGTGCCAGCAGTTTTTATGCAGGGAAAAACGAGCAGTACTTC. This sequence encodes CASSFYAGKNEQYF.

This clonotype was seen many times. The chain uses TRBV11-2 and TRBJ2-5, with 7 bases lining up with TRBD2. CDR3 size: 16 residues. J gave up 4 bases and V 5 bases, and 13 bases lay outside the gene matches. Germline CDR1 is SGHAT and CDR2 is FQNNGV. In DNA form, the CDR3 reads TGTGCCAGCAGCCCCCAGTATAACGGGGAGGGAGAGACCCAGTACTTC. Residues: CASSPQYNGEGETQYF.

The chain links TRBV30 to TRBJ2-6; no reliable D call. Germline CDR1 reads GTSNPN; CDR2 reads SVGIG (reference sequence). The CDR3 sequence is 15 residues long. V gave up 2 bases and J gave up 0 bases, with 8 bases separating them. The CDR3 sequence: CAWSLGSSGANVLTF. The CDR3 bases are TGTGCCTGGAGTTTGGGAAGCTCTGGGGCCAACGTCCTGACTTTC.

This clonotype occurred once. The chain couples TRBV6-1 to TRBJ2-4, with TRBD1 matching over 7 bases. Gene TRBJ2-7 matches the end of the DNA better, so the J call may be wrong. The CDR3 contains 15 residues. Germline V gives CDR1 MNHNS, CDR2 SASEGT. In DNA, the CDR3 is TGTGCCAGCAGTCTCTCACAGGGGCCAGCCTACGAGCAGTACTTC. It specifies CASSLSQGPAYEQYF.

The chain links TRBV12-3 or TRBV12-4 to TRBJ2-3; 7 bases map to TRBD1. The DNA end is a closer match to TRBJ2-7, so the J assignment may be wrong. This CDR3 spans 14 amino acids. Here the CDR3 reads CASSLRQGLWEQYF. CDR3 nucleotide sequence: TGTGCCAGCAGTCTACGACAGGGATTGTGGGAGCAGTACTTC.

As to this clonotype: Likely a read error: the CDR3 ends without its conserved phenylalanine or tryptophan. No DNA is shown, since the ends of the CDR3 on it are uncertain; the CDR3 is the one TCRdb lists. The chain joins TRBV7-2 to TRBJ2-6; the table's D call, TRBD2, was not checked against the DNA. The V gene's germline CDR1 is SGHTA and CDR2 FQGNSA. The CDR3 is made up of 18 amino acids, end residues included. CDR3 sequence: CASSDRTSGTRNEQYFGA.

V usage is TRBV28 and J usage is TRBJ2-5; possible D gene TRBD2, 6 bases. Judging by the DNA end, TRBJ2-7 fits better; the J call may be wrong. This CDR3 is built from 15 residues. The germline V gene encodes CDR1 MDHEN and CDR2 SYDVKM. The CDR3 DNA reads TGTGCCAGCAGTTTTCATTCCCGCGGGATCTACGAGCAGTACTTC. Amino acids: CASSFHSRGIYEQYF.

This clonotype showed up just a few times. The rearrangement uses TRBV20-1 and TRBJ2-1; D unresolved. V was cut by 3 bases and J by 7 bases, with 19 bases left in between. The CDR3 is made up of 15 amino acids. The V gene's germline CDR1 is DFQATT and CDR2 SNEGSKA (reference sequence). The DNA for the CDR3 is TGCAGTGCTAGTGACCAGGACCCCACGAGGAATGAGCAGTTCTTC. Translating it yields CSASDQDPTRNEQFF.

This clonotype came up many times. The rearrangement joins TRBV10-3 to TRBJ2-7, with TRBD1 identical over 9 bases. The ends lost 4 bases at V and 0 bases at J; junction bases unmatched: 7. The germline V gene has CDR1 ENHRY and CDR2 SYGVKD. The length of the CDR3 is 16 residues. The CDR3 nucleotides are TGTGCCATCAGTGGGAGCGGGACAGGGAACTCCTACGAGCAGTACTTC. It is translated as CAISGSGTGNSYEQYF.

A few counts support this clonotype. A much larger clone differs by one base, so this may be a read error. This chain joins TRBV24-1 and TRBJ2-7; a weak D match, TRBD1 (6 bases). The CDR3 runs 14 residues. Germline-derived CDR1 and CDR2 are KGHDR and SFDVKD. Trimming pared 4 bases from V and 7 bases from J, leaving 16 bases between. CDR3 nucleotide sequence: TGTGCCACCAGTGAGAAGGGGGTGGTGGGTGAGCAGTACTTC. It codes for CATSEKGVVGEQYF.

Only a few counts were recorded for this clonotype. The V gene is TRBV9, the J gene TRBJ2-4; unclear D gene. The CDR3 has 15 residues. V was trimmed by 0 bases and J by 6 bases, leaving 13 bases between them. Germline V gives CDR1 SGDLS, CDR2 YYNGEE. CDR3 DNA: TGTGCCAGCAGCGTAGTAGGGCAGGTGGGAAACATTCAGTACTTC. Translation gives CASSVVGQVGNIQYF.

This clonotype was recorded a few times. V is TRBV7-6 and J is TRBJ2-1, with 11 bases that match TRBD2. After removal of 5 bases from V and 6 bases from J, the junction contained 9 bases not matched to a gene. The CDR3 has 16 amino acids. Germline CDR1 reads SGHVS; CDR2 reads FNYEAQ. CDR3 sequence reads: CASSPSLAGATNEQFF. The CDR3 nucleotides read TGTGCCAGCAGCCCCTCACTAGCGGGGGCCACCAATGAGCAGTTCTTC. The full variable domain, in which reference TRBV7-6 and TRBJ2-1 provide the parts outside the CDR3, is GAGVSQSPRYKVTKRGQDVALRCDPISGHVSLYWYRQALGQGPEFLTYFNYEAQQDKSGLPNDRFSAERPEGSISTLTIQRTEQRDSAMYRCASSPSLAGATNEQFFGPGTRLTVL.

This clonotype occurred many times. The gene calls are TRBV14 and TRBJ2-5, with a tentative D call TRBD2 (5 bases). The CDR3 length is 13 residues. Germline CDR1 is SGHDN and CDR2 is FVKESK. V was cut by 6 bases and J by 0 bases, with 8 bases left in between. This CDR3 reads CASRSGNQETQYF. The CDR3 nucleotides are TGTGCCAGCAGGAGCGGTAACCAAGAGACCCAGTACTTC.

Details on this clonotype: The missing conserved phenylalanine or tryptophan at the end of this CDR3 makes a read error likely. The DNA is left out, because the CDR3 cannot be placed on it with certainty; the CDR3 is given as TCRdb lists it. This chain connects TRBV6-8 to TRBJ1-1; the table gives TRBD1 as D, unverified against the DNA. Germline CDR1 is MNHGY and CDR2 is SAAAGT. Counting both end residues, the CDR3 totals 16 amino acids. The chain's CDR3 is CASSSPGGPMATPSVR.